A single sample gave rise to the 21 T cell receptor beta chains below, sequenced in a study of blood T cell repertoires in COVID-19. Using immunoSEQ multiplex PCR, the repertoire was profiled, and TCRdb retains in-frame clones only, with some absent. Here the sample spans about 140,000 clones, around 86% being singletons. Sequenced: peripheral blood. These receptors all stem from a human donor in a cohort sampled during active COVID-19.

The rearrangement joins TRBV19 to TRBJ2-1; the match to TRBD1 covers 9 bases. This CDR3 comprises 14 residues. V shed 9 bases and J 8 bases; nucleotides not matched to a gene: 11. Germline V gene lookup returns CDR1 LNHDA and CDR2 SQIVND (reference sequence). CDR3 nucleotides: TGTGCCAGCCGCCCCCCGGGACAGGGTTATGAGCAGTTCTTC. Its translation: CASRPPGQGYEQFF.

This rearrangement joins TRBV10-3 to TRBJ2-3; weak D call: TRBD2 (6 bases). Germline lookup yields CDR1 ENHRY and CDR2 SYGVKD. V lost 4 bases, J lost 2 bases, and 13 bases lay in between. The CDR3 covers 15 residues. The CDR3 spells CAISAGTVYTDTQYF. The CDR3 nucleotides read TGTGCCATCAGTGCAGGGACTGTTTACACAGATACGCAGTATTTT.

V usage is TRBV6-1 and J usage is TRBJ1-2; 12 bases align to TRBD1. The CDR3 is made up of 17 amino acids. Losses at the gene ends were 3 bases for V and 4 bases for J; bases not matched to a gene: 9. The germline V gene has CDR1 MNHNS and CDR2 SASEGT. In DNA, the CDR3 is TGTGCCAGCAGTGACCTAATAGGGACAGGGGGCGCCTATGGCTACACCTTC. Protein product: CASSDLIGTGGAYGYTF.

This clone appeared once. The V gene is TRBV21-1, the J gene TRBJ2-5; the table names TRBD1, a call not compared with the DNA. TRBV21-1 is given as a pseudogene. CDR3 length equals 15 residues. In DNA, the CDR3 is TGTGCCAGCAGCAAATTCAGGGGGAGCCAAGAGACCCAGTACTTC. This sequence encodes CASSKFRGSQETQYF.

The chain joins TRBV3-1 (or the pseudogene TRBV3-2) to TRBJ2-1; 14 positions agree with TRBD2. The CDR3 runs 18 residues. Germline loops: CDR1 LGHDT, CDR2 YNNKEL (reference sequence). With 6 bases clipped from V and 8 bases from J, the junction kept 15 bases outside the gene matches. The CDR3 nucleotides are TGTGCCAGCAGTGGGACTAGCGGGAGAGTGGGTCCTGGGGATGAGCAGTTCTTC. Amino acid sequence: CASSGTSGRVGPGDEQFF.

The chain uses TRBV15 and TRBJ2-1; TRBD2 aligns across 16 bases. The CDR3 sequence is 17 residues long. J lost 9 bases, V lost 5 bases, and 10 bases had no gene match. The germline CDR1 and CDR2 sequences are LNHNV and YYDKDF (reference sequence). CDR3 in amino acids: CATSPRLGTSGRGEQFF. CDR3 nucleotide sequence: TGTGCCACCAGCCCCAGGTTAGGGACTAGCGGGAGGGGTGAGCAGTTCTTC.

The chain is built from TRBV19 and TRBJ1-3, with D possibly TRBD1 on 6 matching bases. V lost 3 bases to trimming and J lost 3 bases, with 15 bases between them. In germline, CDR1 is LNHDA, CDR2 SQIVND (reference sequence). The CDR3 is 16 amino acids. The CDR3 loop reads CASSISGATLGNTIYF. The CDR3 region has the DNA TGTGCCAGTAGTATTTCAGGGGCGACACTTGGAAACACCATATATTTT.

This rearrangement joins TRBV5-1 to TRBJ1-1; 7 positions match TRBD1. The trim removed 4 bases at V and 1 base at J, leaving 4 bases unmatched. Germline CDR1 reads SGHRS; CDR2 reads YFSETQ. The CDR3 totals 14 residues. This CDR3 reads CASSPGGRNTEAFF. DNA for the CDR3: TGCGCCAGCAGCCCAGGGGGGAGGAACACTGAAGCTTTCTTT. Using reference TRBV5-1 and TRBJ1-1 for the parts outside the CDR3, the full variable domain is KAGVTQTPRYLIKTRGQQVTLSCSPISGHRSVSWYQQTPGQGLQFLFEYFSETQRNKGNFPGRFSGRQFSNSRSEMNVSTLELGDSALYLCASSPGGRNTEAFFGQGTRLTVV.

The gene calls are TRBV19 and TRBJ1-5; 7 bases match TRBD1. J gave up 11 bases and V 6 bases, and 10 bases lay outside the gene matches. The CDR3 loop spans 13 amino acids. Germline V CDR1 and CDR2: LNHDA, SQIVND (reference sequence). In nucleotides, the CDR3 is TGTGCCAGTAGGCAGGGGGGTCAATGGGCCCAGCATTTT. This encodes CASRQGGQWAQHF.

This clone turned up a few times. The rearrangement joins TRBV6-5 to TRBJ2-5; 9 nucleotides align to TRBD2. The CDR3 length is 13 residues. V trimming: 4 bases; J trimming: 7 bases; junction bases outside the gene matches: 4. Germline CDR1 reads MNHEY; CDR2 reads SVGAGI. The CDR3 DNA sequence: TGTGCCAGCAGTTCCGGGACTAGCTTGACCCAGTACTTC. It yields the protein CASSSGTSLTQYF.

The chain couples TRBV3-1 (or the pseudogene TRBV3-2) to TRBJ1-2; 10 bases are a match to TRBD1. The ends lost 3 bases at V and 4 bases at J; junction bases unmatched: 5. The CDR3 has 15 amino acids. Per the germline V gene, CDR1 is LGHDT and CDR2 is YNNKEL (reference sequence). The CDR3 is CASSQQTGGAYGYTF. CDR3 DNA: TGTGCCAGCAGCCAGCAGACAGGGGGCGCCTATGGCTACACCTTC.

J is TRBJ2-7 and V is TRBV10-3; D might be TRBD1 (6 bases). Per the germline V gene, CDR1 is ENHRY and CDR2 is SYGVKD. There are 13 residues in the CDR3. V was trimmed by 4 bases and J by 4 bases, leaving 11 bases between them. CDR3 bases: TGTGCCATCAGTGGGGGAACAGGGTACGAGCAGTACTTC. This codes for CAISGGTGYEQYF.

This clone was picked up one time. The genes are TRBV28 and TRBJ2-5; 16 bases match TRBD2. CDR1 is MDHEN and CDR2 is SYDVKM in the germline V gene. The V segment lost 7 bases and the J segment 5 bases; nucleotides outside the gene matches: 7. There are 16 residues in the CDR3. In DNA form, the CDR3 reads TGTGCCAGCAATACCGGGACTAGCGGGAGGGGGGAGACCCAGTACTTC. This encodes CASNTGTSGRGETQYF.

V gene TRBV9 combines with J gene TRBJ2-7; TRBD2 matches at 9 bases. The CDR3 loop spans 18 amino acids. Germline lookup yields CDR1 SGDLS and CDR2 YYNGEE. The V and J ends lost 0 bases and 7 bases, in that order; junction bases with no gene match: 17. The CDR3 nucleotides are TGTGCCAGCAGCGTAGGTTCACTAGCGGGCCCAGTGGGGGGTGAGCAGTACTTC. It is translated as CASSVGSLAGPVGGEQYF.

The chain couples TRBV28 to TRBJ1-2; possible D gene TRBD1, 5 bases. The germline gives CDR1 MDHEN, CDR2 SYDVKM. CDR3 length equals 15 residues. Trimming removed 3 bases at V and 4 bases at J, with 15 bases between. As DNA, the CDR3 is TGTGCCAGCAGTTTTAAAGGGACTCTCATCTATGGCTACACCTTC. This translates into CASSFKGTLIYGYTF.

The rearrangement joins TRBV10-2 to TRBJ1-5; no clear D. The germline V gene has CDR1 WSHSY and CDR2 SAAADI. V was trimmed by 3 bases and J by 10 bases, leaving 16 bases between them. The CDR3 spans 14 residues. This CDR3 is CASSESPGSGPQHF. CDR3 coding DNA: TGCGCCAGCAGTGAATCTCCAGGCAGTGGACCCCAGCATTTT.

The chain links TRBV4-1 to TRBJ1-5, with 11 bases that match TRBD1. Per germline, CDR1 MGHRA and CDR2 YSYEKL. Trimming cost V 4 bases and J 6 bases; bases outside gene matches: 5. The CDR3 totals 15 residues. For the CDR3, the DNA is TGCGCCAGCAGCCCCTCCGGGACAGGGGGTCAGCCCCAGCATTTT. This gives the protein CASSPSGTGGQPQHF.

The chain is built from TRBV10-3 and TRBJ1-5; TRBD1 is a possible D gene (6 bases). Trimming left V 3 bases short and J 7 bases short, with 16 bases between. In germline, CDR1 is ENHRY, CDR2 SYGVKD. The CDR3 runs 15 residues. The CDR3 region is CAISEGQGLRQPQHF. For the CDR3, the DNA is TGTGCCATCAGTGAAGGGCAGGGGTTACGGCAGCCCCAGCATTTT.

V and J are TRBV5-1 and TRBJ2-1, with TRBD2 as a possible D gene (6 bases). CDR3 size: 16 residues. Germline V gene sequence: CDR1 SGHRS, CDR2 YFSETQ. Trimming took off 0 bases at V and 4 bases at J, with 14 bases between the two ends. The CDR3 is CASSLGGDLRYNEQFF. CDR3 bases: TGCGCCAGCAGCTTGGGGGGGGACCTGCGGTACAATGAGCAGTTCTTC.

The rearrangement links TRBV5-1 to TRBJ2-5, with 9 bases fitting TRBD2. V shed 7 bases and J 5 bases; nucleotides not matched to a gene: 6. The CDR3 length is 13 residues. The V gene's germline CDR1 is SGHRS and CDR2 YFSETQ. CDR3 sequence reads: CASYLAGSETQYF. CDR3 nucleotides: TGCGCCAGCTATCTAGCGGGATCGGAGACCCAGTACTTC.

The chain has TRBV19 and TRBJ1-5; tentatively, D is TRBD1 (5 bases). V was pared by 3 bases and J by 8 bases, with 11 bases between. This CDR3 contains 13 residues. Germline V gene sequence: CDR1 LNHDA, CDR2 SQIVND (reference sequence). DNA for the CDR3: TGTGCCAGTAGTATGATGGGGGGAGAGCCCCAGCATTTT. It is translated as CASSMMGGEPQHF.